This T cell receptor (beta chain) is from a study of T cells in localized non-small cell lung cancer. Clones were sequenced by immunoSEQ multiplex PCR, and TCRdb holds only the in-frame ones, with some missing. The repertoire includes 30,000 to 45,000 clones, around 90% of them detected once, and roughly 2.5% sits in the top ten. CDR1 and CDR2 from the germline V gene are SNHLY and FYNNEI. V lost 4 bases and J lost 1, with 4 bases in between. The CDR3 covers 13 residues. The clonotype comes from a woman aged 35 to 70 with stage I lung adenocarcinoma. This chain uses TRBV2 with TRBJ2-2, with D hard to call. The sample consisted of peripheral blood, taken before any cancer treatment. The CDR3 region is CASSGQNTGELFF. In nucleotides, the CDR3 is TGTGCCAGCAGTGGGCAGAACACCGGGGAGCTGTTTTTT. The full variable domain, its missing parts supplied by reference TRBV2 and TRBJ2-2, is EPEVTQTPSHQVTQMGQEVILRCVPISNHLYFYWYRQILGQKVEFLVSFYNNEISEKSEIFDDQFSVERPDGSNFTLKIRSTKLEDSAMYFCASSGQNTGELFFGEGSRLTVL.